A single sample gave rise to the 32 T cell receptor beta chains below, sequenced in a study of regulatory and conventional T cells in breast cancer. One entry per CDR3 protein, called by TCRdb with MiXCR from the PCR reads. The sample contains about 16,000 distinct CDR3 sequences, 30% to 35% of which appear only once. Sequencing input: conventional T cells from blood. The receptor source for this set is a female donor in good health.

J is TRBJ1-5 and V is TRBV7-2, with a possible D match to TRBD1 (5 bases). CDR3 length equals 13 residues. The V gene's germline CDR1 is SGHTA and CDR2 FQGNSA. V was cut by 5 bases and J by 7 bases, with 12 bases left in between. CDR3 coding DNA: TGTGCCAGCAGCCCGCGGGGGGACCAGCCCCAGCATTTT. As protein: CASSPRGDQPQHF. The whole variable domain, remainder taken from reference TRBV7-2 and TRBJ1-5, is GAGVSQSPSNKVTEKGKDVELRCDPISGHTALYWYRQSLGQGLEFLIYFQGNSAPDKSGLPSDRFSAERTGGSVSTLTIQRTQQEDSAVYLCASSPRGDQPQHFGDGTRLSIL.

A remark on this clonotype: The junction departs from germline at one end; a sequencing error may be responsible. J is TRBJ2-1 and V is TRBV2; 10 bases align to TRBD2. From germline, CDR1 is SNHLY and CDR2 FYNNEI. This CDR3 spans 15 amino acids. The CDR3 loop is CAGSELAGNVNEQFF. CDR3 sequence (DNA): TGTGCCGGCAGTGAACTAGCGGGAAATGTAAATGAGCAGTTCTTC. Based on the CDR3 plus reference TRBV2 and TRBJ2-1, the full variable domain is EPEVTQTPSHQVTQMGQEVILRCVPISNHLYFYWYRQILGQKVEFLVSFYNNEISEKSEIFDDQFSVERPDGSNFTLKIRSTKLEDSAMYFCAGSELAGNVNEQFFGPGTRLTVL.

By its share, this clonotype is medium-sized. This sequence joins TRBV4-1 and TRBJ2-7, with 7 bases lining up with TRBD1. V trimming: 5 bases; J trimming: 2 bases; junction bases outside the gene matches: 9. The CDR3 sequence is 15 residues long. CDR1 MGHRA and CDR2 YSYEKL come from the germline V gene. CDR3 sequence reads: CASSDTGQTAYEQYF. CDR3 DNA sequence: TGCGCCAGCAGCGATACGGGACAGACCGCCTACGAGCAGTACTTC.

This clonotype was found a few times. The chain carries TRBV20-1 and TRBJ2-7; D might be TRBD1 (5 bases). Looked up from germline, CDR1 is DFQATT and CDR2 is SNEGSKA (reference sequence). CDR3 length: 14 residues. The ends were cut back, 5 bases at V and 7 bases at J, with 21 bases in the middle. The CDR3 bases are TGCAGTGCTCTGGTCTGGGCCAAGGGGTTAGAGCAGTACTTC. Residues: CSALVWAKGLEQYF.

This clonotype is medium-sized within its sample. As DNA, the CDR3 is TGTGCCAGCAGTTTAGGGCCTCAGCCCCAGCATTTT. It codes for CASSLGPQPQHF. The chain joins TRBV12-3 or TRBV12-4 to TRBJ1-5; the D is unclear. The V end was cut by 1 base, the J end by 6 bases, with 4 bases between. This CDR3 has 12 amino acids.

This clonotype was picked up a small number of times. The V and J genes are TRBV20-1 and TRBJ2-7; no clear D. Trimming shortened V by 6 bases and J by 2 bases, and 11 bases separated the two germline ends. The CDR3 has 12 residues. Looked up from germline, CDR1 is DFQATT and CDR2 is SNEGSKA (reference sequence). CDR3 loop: CSARTATYEQYF. The CDR3 DNA reads TGCAGTGCCCGCACGGCCACCTACGAGCAGTACTTC.

As for this clonotype: A read error may produce the germline difference seen at one junction end. The chain links TRBV7-2 to TRBJ1-5; unclear D gene. Per germline, CDR1 SGHTA and CDR2 FQGNSA. The CDR3 has 13 residues. DNA for the CDR3: TGCGCCAGCAGCCAAGATTTCGGTCAGCCCCAGCATTTT. Protein product: CASSQDFGQPQHF.

This clonotype is termed medium-sized (0.01 to 0.1%). V and J are TRBV12-3 or TRBV12-4 and TRBJ2-5, with D unresolved. The CDR3 sequence is 14 residues long. Trimming shortened V by 6 bases and J by 4 bases, and 15 bases separated the two germline ends. CDR3 nucleotide sequence: TGTGCCAGCAGCCGCTCTGGCGTCCCAGAGACCCAGTACTTC. It translates to CASSRSGVPETQYF.

The rearrangement joins TRBV7-8 to TRBJ1-5; the D is unclear. V was cut by 1 base and J by 4 bases, with 5 bases left in between. CDR1 and CDR2 (germline): SGHVS, FQNEAQ. This CDR3 has 13 residues. CDR3 protein: CASSLDRNQPQHF. In DNA, the CDR3 is TGTGCCAGCAGCTTAGACAGAAATCAGCCCCAGCATTTT. The full variable domain, its missing parts supplied by reference TRBV7-8 and TRBJ1-5, is GAGVSQSPRYKVAKRGQDVALRCDPISGHVSLFWYQQALGQGPEFLTYFQNEAQLDKSGLPSDRFFAERPEGSVSTLKIQRTQQEDSAVYLCASSLDRNQPQHFGDGTRLSIL.

This clonotype is labeled as medium-sized. The V gene is TRBV11-2, the J gene TRBJ1-4; D is unclear. CDR1 and CDR2 (germline): SGHAT, FQNNGV. The V end lost 1 base, the J end lost 0 bases, and 6 bases lay between the germline ends. The CDR3 has 15 amino acids. The CDR3 region is CASSLGASTNEKLFF. The CDR3, as DNA: TGTGCCAGCAGCTTAGGGGCGTCAACTAATGAAAAACTGTTTTTT.

By share of the sample, this clonotype is medium-sized. The chain carries TRBV21-1 and TRBJ1-2. TRBV21-1 has pseudogene status. The CDR3 totals 12 residues. CDR3 in amino acids: CASSEKGHGYTF. Written as DNA, the CDR3 is TGTGCCAGCAGCGAAAAAGGGCATGGCTACACCTTC.

By sample fraction, this clonotype is medium-sized. This sequence joins TRBV6-5 and TRBJ2-7; possibly TRBD1 or TRBD2 for D (5 bases each). With 4 bases removed from V and 1 base from J, the gap between germline ends came to 23 bases. CDR3 length: 18 amino acids. The germline CDR1 and CDR2 sequences are MNHEY and SVGAGI. The CDR3 nucleotides read TGTGCCAGCAGTTCCAACCCCTTAGGGACGGGCTATTCCTACGAGCAGTACTTC. It encodes CASSSNPLGTGYSYEQYF.

The sample holds one count of this clonotype. The J gene is TRBJ2-7, the V gene TRBV20-1; 10 bases fit TRBD2. The CDR3 consists of 14 residues. Germline V gene lookup returns CDR1 DFQATT and CDR2 SNEGSKA (reference sequence). CDR3 loop: CSGRAGGKYYEQYF. The CDR3 nucleotides read TGCAGCGGCAGAGCGGGAGGGAAGTACTACGAGCAGTACTTC.

The chain couples TRBV28 to TRBJ1-6, with 7 bases matching TRBD1. V lost 4 bases, J lost 5 bases, and 5 bases stayed unmatched. This CDR3 is built from 15 residues. The germline V gene has CDR1 MDHEN and CDR2 SYDVKM. CDR3 loop: CASSSSGQNNSPLHF. DNA of the CDR3: TGTGCCAGCAGTTCGTCGGGACAGAATAATTCACCCCTCCACTTT.

This rearrangement joins TRBV20-1 to TRBJ1-1; 7 bases are a match to TRBD1. V lost 5 bases to trimming and J lost 4 bases; unmatched junction nucleotides: 10. The CDR3 covers 14 residues. CDR1 is DFQATT and CDR2 is SNEGSKA in the germline V gene (reference sequence). CDR3 sequence: CSASYDRVGTEAFF. CDR3 DNA sequence: TGCAGTGCTTCTTACGACAGGGTCGGCACTGAAGCTTTCTTT.

By its share, this clonotype is medium-sized. The chain employs TRBV2 and TRBJ2-2, with a weak D call TRBD1 (6 bases). The CDR3 loop spans 16 amino acids. Deletions cut 6 bases from V and 2 bases from J, with 16 bases between. Germline CDR1 is SNHLY and CDR2 is FYNNEI. This CDR3 is CASSPVEDSNTGELFF. CDR3 in DNA: TGTGCCAGCAGCCCCGTCGAGGACAGTAACACCGGGGAGCTGTTTTTT.

The rearrangement joins TRBV20-1 to TRBJ2-3; 13 positions match TRBD2. The CDR3 is 16 amino acids. Trimming at V came to 2 bases and at J to 1 base, leaving 3 bases not matched to a gene. The germline V gene has CDR1 DFQATT and CDR2 SNEGSKA (reference sequence). CDR3 in amino acids: CSARSGLAGGTDTQYF. CDR3 bases: TGCAGTGCTAGATCCGGACTAGCGGGGGGCACAGATACGCAGTATTTT.

The J gene is TRBJ2-7, the V gene TRBV20-1; D perhaps matches TRBD2 (7 bases). The CDR3 has 15 amino acids. V was pared by 0 bases and J by 0 bases, with 12 bases between. Per the germline V gene, CDR1 is DFQATT and CDR2 is SNEGSKA (reference sequence). The CDR3 nucleotides read TGCAGTGCTAGAGATCTTAGGGGGGGCTCCTACGAGCAGTACTTC. Residues: CSARDLRGGSYEQYF.

In its sample, this clonotype is medium-sized. The chain is built from TRBV5-4 and TRBJ2-1; D not certain. Trimming cost V 3 bases and J 5 bases, with 9 bases left between them. The germline CDR1 and CDR2 sequences are SGHNT and YYREEE (reference sequence). CDR3 length equals 13 residues. DNA of the CDR3: TGTGCCAGCAGCTCGCCCTCGGACAATGAGCAGTTCTTC. Translating gives CASSSPSDNEQFF.

This clonotype was observed a handful of times. The chain carries TRBV7-9 and TRBJ1-2; D unresolved. Trimming removed 8 bases at V and 7 bases at J, with 14 bases between. CDR3 length: 12 residues. Germline V gene lookup returns CDR1 SEHNR and CDR2 FQNEAQ (reference sequence). The CDR3 sequence: CASVIPDRGYTF. The CDR3, as DNA: TGTGCCAGCGTCATCCCAGACCGTGGCTACACCTTC.

V is TRBV6-5 and J is TRBJ2-2; D call uncertain. From germline, CDR1 is MNHEY and CDR2 SVGAGI. V gave up 2 bases and J gave up 5 bases, with 3 bases separating them. The CDR3 covers 12 residues. The CDR3 loop is CASSYATGELFF. For the CDR3, the DNA is TGTGCCAGCAGTTACGCAACCGGGGAGCTGTTTTTT.

This clonotype was picked up one time. V and J are TRBV6-5 and TRBJ1-5; 9 bases map to TRBD1. The germline V gene encodes CDR1 MNHEY and CDR2 SVGAGI. CDR3 length: 15 amino acids. The V gene end was trimmed by 11 bases and the J gene end by 4 bases; junction bases not matched to a gene: 12. The CDR3 DNA sequence: TGTGCCGGCGGCTGGGGACAGGGAGGGAATCAGCCCCAGCATTTT. It codes for CAGGWGQGGNQPQHF.

The rearrangement links TRBV25-1 to TRBJ2-5; D tentatively fits TRBD1 or TRBD2 (5 bases each). The CDR3 is 18 residues long. The V gene's germline CDR1 is MGHDK and CDR2 SYGVNS. Trimming took off 3 bases at V and 5 bases at J, with 25 bases between the two ends. The CDR3 nucleotides read TGTGCCAGCAGTGATCCACGAAGGGGACCCCCTGGAGTGGAGACCCAGTACTTC. Encoded protein: CASSDPRRGPPGVETQYF.

The V call is TRBV5-4, the J call TRBJ1-1; possibly TRBD1 for D (5 bases). The CDR3 runs 14 residues. Germline V lookup: CDR1 SGHNT, CDR2 YYREEE (reference sequence). V lost 4 bases and J 0 bases, leaving 10 bases between the germline ends. The CDR3 loop is CASSTGTLNTEAFF. CDR3 sequence (DNA): TGTGCCAGCAGCACCGGGACTCTGAACACTGAAGCTTTCTTT.

V is TRBV19 and J is TRBJ2-2; no definite D call. This CDR3 spans 16 amino acids. V was shortened by 9 bases and J by 2 bases, with 19 bases between the two germline ends. Germline values: CDR1 LNHDA, CDR2 SQIVND (reference sequence). This CDR3 is CARILTLRANTGELFF. DNA of the CDR3: TGTGCCAGAATATTGACACTTCGGGCCAACACCGGGGAGCTGTTTTTT.

The table lists this clonotype with a few counts. This clone may be a read error of a much larger clone one base away. This chain links TRBV20-1 with TRBJ2-7; 9 bases line up with TRBD2. This CDR3 region has 14 residues. Germline loops: CDR1 DFQATT, CDR2 SNEGSKA (reference sequence). V lost 4 bases to trimming and J lost 4 bases; unmatched junction nucleotides: 8. In DNA, the CDR3 is TGCAGTGCTACCGCCAGCGGGAGGATTTACGAGCAGTACTTC. As protein: CSATASGRIYEQYF.

This clonotype has a handful of counts. The chain recombines TRBV2 with TRBJ2-2; D unclear. V shed 2 bases and J shed 4 bases, with 11 bases lying between them. The CDR3 is made up of 15 amino acids. Germline CDR1 and CDR2: SNHLY and FYNNEI. Here the CDR3 DNA reads TGTGCCAGCAGTGAAAAGGCATCGGGCACCGGGGAGCTGTTTTTT. It translates to CASSEKASGTGELFF.

This clonotype was counted only a few times. V gene TRBV28 combines with J gene TRBJ2-7, with 8 bases that match TRBD2. The V gene's germline CDR1 is MDHEN and CDR2 SYDVKM. V lost 3 bases, J lost 2 bases, and 12 bases stayed unmatched. CDR3 length: 17 amino acids. The chain's CDR3 is CASSFIGGAGRTYEQYF. DNA for the CDR3: TGTGCCAGCAGTTTTATCGGGGGGGCAGGGAGGACCTACGAGCAGTACTTC.

This clonotype was seen a handful of times. The CDR3 sequence is CASNPGAYNEQFF. As DNA, the CDR3 is TGTGCCAGCAATCCAGGGGCTTACAATGAGCAGTTCTTC. This chain joins TRBV12-3 or TRBV12-4 and TRBJ2-1, with D tentatively TRBD1 (6 bases). With 7 bases removed from V and 4 bases from J, the gap between germline ends came to 11 bases. The CDR3 sequence is 13 residues long.

This clonotype has a handful of counts. The V gene is TRBV7-3, the J gene TRBJ2-3; TRBD2 aligns across 14 bases. J lost 8 bases, V lost 5 bases, and 9 bases had no gene match. The CDR3 has 16 amino acids. The germline CDR1 and CDR2 sequences are SGHTA and FQGTGA. This CDR3 is CASSPRTSGGRSTQYF. The CDR3 coding sequence is TGTGCCAGCAGCCCGAGGACTAGCGGGGGGCGTAGTACGCAGTATTTT.

As for this clonotype: The junction and the germline gene differ at one end; a read error may be behind it. This chain joins TRBV4-1 and TRBJ2-7, with 7 bases identical to TRBD1. There are 15 residues in the CDR3. Germline V gives CDR1 MGHRA, CDR2 YSYEKL. The CDR3 region is CASSLSGTATYEQYF. DNA of the CDR3: TGTGCCAGCAGCCTTTCCGGGACAGCAACATACGAGCAGTACTTC.

This clonotype was found a few times. V usage is TRBV7-2 and J usage is TRBJ1-3; TRBD1 is a possible D gene (5 bases). The CDR3 loop spans 17 amino acids. Germline CDR1 SGHTA, CDR2 FQGNSA. Trimming removed 2 bases from V and 1 base from J, with 15 bases in between. In DNA form, the CDR3 reads TGTGCCAGCAGCTTACTTTGGCTGGGGGGTTCTGGAAACACCATATATTTT. The encoded protein is CASSLLWLGGSGNTIYF.